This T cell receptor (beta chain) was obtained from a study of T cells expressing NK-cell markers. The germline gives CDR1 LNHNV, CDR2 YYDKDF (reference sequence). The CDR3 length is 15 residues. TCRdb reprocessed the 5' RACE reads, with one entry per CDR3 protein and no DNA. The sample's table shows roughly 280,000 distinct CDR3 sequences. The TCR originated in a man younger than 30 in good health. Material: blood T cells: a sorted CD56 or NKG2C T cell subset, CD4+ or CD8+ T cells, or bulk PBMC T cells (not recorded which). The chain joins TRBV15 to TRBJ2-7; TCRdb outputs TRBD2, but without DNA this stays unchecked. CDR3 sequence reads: CATSKRGGGIYEQYF.